Within the sample, the clone carrying this T cell receptor beta chain is medium-sized. There were no patients who had received any treatment before thyroid surgery. TCRdb re-clonotyped the PCR reads through MiXCR. This sample has roughly 8,000 clones, with about 30% found just once. The sample originates from a study of metastatic and nonmetastatic thyroid tumors. The germline gives CDR1 MNHEY, CDR2 SMNVEV (reference sequence). Between the trimmed V and J ends, which lost 4 bases and 3 bases, there was a span of 13 bases. The CDR3 loop spans 15 amino acids. The TCR comes from a female donor with papillary thyroid cancer or a benign thyroid nodule (not recorded which). Some clones in this sample may be carry-over from other donors' samples. The sequenced sample was tumor tissue. This sequence joins TRBV27 and TRBJ2-1; tentatively, D is TRBD1 (5 bases). The CDR3 sequence is CASSSLGASYNEQFF. As DNA, the CDR3 is TGTGCCAGCAGTTCCCTTGGGGCAAGCTACAATGAGCAGTTCTTC.